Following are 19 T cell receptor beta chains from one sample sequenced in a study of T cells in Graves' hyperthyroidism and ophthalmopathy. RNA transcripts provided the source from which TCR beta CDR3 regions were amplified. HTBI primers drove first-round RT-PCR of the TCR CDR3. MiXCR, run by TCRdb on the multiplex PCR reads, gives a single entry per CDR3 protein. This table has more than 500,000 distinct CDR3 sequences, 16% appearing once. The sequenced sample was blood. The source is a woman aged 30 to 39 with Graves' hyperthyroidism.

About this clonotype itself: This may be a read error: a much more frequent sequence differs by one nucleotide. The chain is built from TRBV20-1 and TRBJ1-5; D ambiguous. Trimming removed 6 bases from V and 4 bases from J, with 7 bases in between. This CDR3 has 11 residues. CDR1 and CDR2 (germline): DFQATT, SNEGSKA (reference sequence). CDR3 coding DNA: TGCAGTGCCAGTCAAAATCAGCCCCAGCATTTT. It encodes CSASQNQPQHF.

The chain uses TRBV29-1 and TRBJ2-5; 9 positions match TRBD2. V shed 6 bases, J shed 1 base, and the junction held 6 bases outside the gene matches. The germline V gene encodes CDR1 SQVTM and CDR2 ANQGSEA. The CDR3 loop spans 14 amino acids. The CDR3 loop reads CSVRLAVSQETQYF. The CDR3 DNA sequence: TGCAGCGTGAGACTAGCGGTCAGCCAAGAGACCCAGTACTTC.

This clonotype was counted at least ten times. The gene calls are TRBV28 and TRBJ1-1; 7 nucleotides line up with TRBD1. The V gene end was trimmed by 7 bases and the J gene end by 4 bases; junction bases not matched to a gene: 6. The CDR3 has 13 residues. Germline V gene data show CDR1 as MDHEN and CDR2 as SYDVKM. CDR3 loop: CASTRRGGTEAFF. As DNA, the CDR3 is TGTGCCAGCACCCGCAGGGGGGGCACTGAAGCTTTCTTT.

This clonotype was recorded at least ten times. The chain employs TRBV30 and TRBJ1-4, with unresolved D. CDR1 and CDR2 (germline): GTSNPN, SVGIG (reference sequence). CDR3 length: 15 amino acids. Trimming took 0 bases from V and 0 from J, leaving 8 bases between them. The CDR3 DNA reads TGTGCCTGGAGTGTAGAACAGTCAACTAATGAAAAACTGTTTTTT. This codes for CAWSVEQSTNEKLFF.

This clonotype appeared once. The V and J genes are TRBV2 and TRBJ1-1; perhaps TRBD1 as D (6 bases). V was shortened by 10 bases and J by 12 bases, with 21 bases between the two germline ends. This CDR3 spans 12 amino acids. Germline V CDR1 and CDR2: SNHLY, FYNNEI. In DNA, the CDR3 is TGTGCCAACAGCAGAAATATACAGGGATCTTTCTTT. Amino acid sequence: CANSRNIQGSFF.

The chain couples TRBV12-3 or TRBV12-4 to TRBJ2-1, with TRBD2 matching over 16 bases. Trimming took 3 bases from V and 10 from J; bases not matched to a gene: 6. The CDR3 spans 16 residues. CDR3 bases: TGTGCCAGCAGTTTTGTCCAGGGACTAGCGGGAGGGGAGCAGTTCTTC. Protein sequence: CASSFVQGLAGGEQFF.

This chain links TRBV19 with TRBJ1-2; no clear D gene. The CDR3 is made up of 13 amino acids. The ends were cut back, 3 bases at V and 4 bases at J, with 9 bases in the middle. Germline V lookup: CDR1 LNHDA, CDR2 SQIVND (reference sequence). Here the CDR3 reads CASSIPGVYGYTF. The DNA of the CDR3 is TGTGCCAGTAGTATTCCTGGGGTCTATGGCTACACCTTC.

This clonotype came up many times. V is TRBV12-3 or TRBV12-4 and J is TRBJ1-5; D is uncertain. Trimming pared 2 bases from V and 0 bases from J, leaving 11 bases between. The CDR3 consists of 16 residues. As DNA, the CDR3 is TGTGCCAGCAGTTTATCTTCCCCTATTAGCAATCAGCCCCAGCATTTT. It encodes CASSLSSPISNQPQHF.

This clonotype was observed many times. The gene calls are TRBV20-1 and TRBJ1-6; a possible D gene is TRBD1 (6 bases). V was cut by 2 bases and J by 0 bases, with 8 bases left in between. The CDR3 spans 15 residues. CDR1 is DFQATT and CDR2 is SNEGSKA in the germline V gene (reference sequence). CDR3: CSARWGASYNSPLHF. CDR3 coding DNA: TGCAGTGCTAGATGGGGGGCCTCCTATAATTCACCCCTCCACTTT.

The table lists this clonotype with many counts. CDR3 loop: CASISGVEQFF. DNA of the CDR3: TGTGCCAGCATCTCAGGGGTGGAGCAGTTCTTC. The genes are TRBV6-2 or TRBV6-3 and TRBJ2-1, with D possibly TRBD1 on 6 matching bases. In germline, CDR1 is MNHEY, CDR2 SVGEGT. The CDR3 is made up of 11 amino acids. The V end lost 7 bases, the J end lost 10 bases, and 11 bases lay between the germline ends.

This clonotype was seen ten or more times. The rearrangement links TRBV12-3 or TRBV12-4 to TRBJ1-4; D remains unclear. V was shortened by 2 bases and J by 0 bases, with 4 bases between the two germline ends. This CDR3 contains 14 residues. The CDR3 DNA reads TGTGCCAGCAGTTTACAGCCAACTAATGAAAAACTGTTTTTT. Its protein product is CASSLQPTNEKLFF.

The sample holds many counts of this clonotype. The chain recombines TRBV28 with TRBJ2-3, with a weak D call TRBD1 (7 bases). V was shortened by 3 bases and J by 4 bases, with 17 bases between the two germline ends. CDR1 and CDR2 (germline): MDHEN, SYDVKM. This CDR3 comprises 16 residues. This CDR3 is CASSFEPDREADTQYF. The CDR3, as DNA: TGTGCCAGCAGTTTCGAGCCCGACAGGGAGGCAGATACGCAGTATTTT. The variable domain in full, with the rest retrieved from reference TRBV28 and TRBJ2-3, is DVKVTQSSRYLVKRTGEKVFLECVQDMDHENMFWYRQDPGLGLRLIYFSYDVKMKEKGDIPEGYSVSREKKERFSLILESASTNQTSMYLCASSFEPDREADTQYFGPGTRLTVL.

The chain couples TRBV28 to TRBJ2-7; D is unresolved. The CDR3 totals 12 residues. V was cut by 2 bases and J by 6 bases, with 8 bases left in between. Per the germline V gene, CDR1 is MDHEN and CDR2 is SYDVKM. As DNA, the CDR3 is TGTGCCAGCAGTTTAACCCCAAGCGAGCAGTACTTC. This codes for CASSLTPSEQYF.

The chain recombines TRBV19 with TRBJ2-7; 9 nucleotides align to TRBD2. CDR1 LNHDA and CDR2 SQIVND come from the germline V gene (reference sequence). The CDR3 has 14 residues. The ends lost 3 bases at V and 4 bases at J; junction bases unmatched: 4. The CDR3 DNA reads TGTGCCAGTAGTATGGGCAGCGGGAGGTACGAGCAGTACTTC. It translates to CASSMGSGRYEQYF.

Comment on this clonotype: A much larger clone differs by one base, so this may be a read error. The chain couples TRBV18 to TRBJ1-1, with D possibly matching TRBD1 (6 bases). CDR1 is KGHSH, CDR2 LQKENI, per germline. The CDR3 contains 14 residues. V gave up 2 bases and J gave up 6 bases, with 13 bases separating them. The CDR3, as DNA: TGTGCCAGCTCACCAGACAGGCAATCCGCTGAAGCTTTCTTT. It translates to CASSPDRQSAEAFF.

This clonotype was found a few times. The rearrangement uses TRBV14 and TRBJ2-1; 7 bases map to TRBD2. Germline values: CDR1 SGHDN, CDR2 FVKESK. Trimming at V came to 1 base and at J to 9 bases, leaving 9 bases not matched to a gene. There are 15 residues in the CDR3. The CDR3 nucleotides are TGTGCCAGCAGCCAAGTCCCCGGGACTAATGGTGAGCAGTTCTTC. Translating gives CASSQVPGTNGEQFF.

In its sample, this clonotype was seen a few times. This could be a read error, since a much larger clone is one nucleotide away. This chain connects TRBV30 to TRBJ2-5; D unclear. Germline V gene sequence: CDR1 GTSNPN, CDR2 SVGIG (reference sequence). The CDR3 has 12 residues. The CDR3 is CAWSHIEETQHF. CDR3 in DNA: TGTGCCTGGAGTCACATTGAAGAGACCCAGCACTTC.

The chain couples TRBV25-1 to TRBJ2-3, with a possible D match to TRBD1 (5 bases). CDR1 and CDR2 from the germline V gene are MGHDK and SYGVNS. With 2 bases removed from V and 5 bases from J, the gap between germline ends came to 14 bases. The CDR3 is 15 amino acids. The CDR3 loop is CASSEPPGREDTQYF. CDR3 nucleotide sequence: TGTGCCAGCAGTGAACCCCCCGGCAGGGAAGATACGCAGTATTTT.

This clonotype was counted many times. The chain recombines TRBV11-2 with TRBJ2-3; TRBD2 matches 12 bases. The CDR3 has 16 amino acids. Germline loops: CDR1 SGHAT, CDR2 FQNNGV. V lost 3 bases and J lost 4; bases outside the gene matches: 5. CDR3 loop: CASSFLAGGPADTQYF. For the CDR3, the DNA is TGTGCCAGCAGCTTCCTAGCGGGAGGGCCGGCAGATACGCAGTATTTT.